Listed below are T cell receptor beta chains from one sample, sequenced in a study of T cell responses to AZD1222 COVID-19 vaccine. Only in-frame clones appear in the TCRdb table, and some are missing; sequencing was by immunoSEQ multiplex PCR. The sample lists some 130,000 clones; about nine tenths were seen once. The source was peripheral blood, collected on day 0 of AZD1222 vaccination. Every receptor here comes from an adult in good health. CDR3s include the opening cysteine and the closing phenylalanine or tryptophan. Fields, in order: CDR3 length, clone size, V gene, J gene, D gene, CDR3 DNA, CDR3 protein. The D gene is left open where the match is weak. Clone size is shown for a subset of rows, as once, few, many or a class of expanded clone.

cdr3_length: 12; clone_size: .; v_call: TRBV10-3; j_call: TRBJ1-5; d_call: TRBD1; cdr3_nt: TGTGCCATCTGGGACAGTAATCAGCCCCAGCATTTT; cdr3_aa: CAIWDSNQPQHF
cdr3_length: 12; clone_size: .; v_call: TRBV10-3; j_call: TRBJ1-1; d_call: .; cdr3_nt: TGTGCCATCAGTGAAGGGGGAACTGAAGCTTTCTTT; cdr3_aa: CAISEGGTEAFF
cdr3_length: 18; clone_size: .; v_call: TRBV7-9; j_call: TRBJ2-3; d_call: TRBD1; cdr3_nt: TGTGCCAGCAGCCCTAAATTCCGGGACAGAACATCCACAGATACGCAGTATTTT; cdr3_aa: CASSPKFRDRTSTDTQYF
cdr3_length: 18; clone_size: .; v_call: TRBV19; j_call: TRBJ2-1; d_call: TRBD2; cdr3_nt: TGTGCCAGTAGTAACTCCTTGCGGGGGGGTGTGAAGCGAAATGAGCAGTTCTTC; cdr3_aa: CASSNSLRGGVKRNEQFF
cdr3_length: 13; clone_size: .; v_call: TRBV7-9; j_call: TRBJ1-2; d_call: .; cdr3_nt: TGTGCCAGCAGCCCACGGGGGCCCTATGGCTACACCTTC; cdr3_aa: CASSPRGPYGYTF
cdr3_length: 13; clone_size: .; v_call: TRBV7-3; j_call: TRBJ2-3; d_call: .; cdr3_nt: TGTGCCAGCAGCCCCGAACAGGGAACTACGCAGTATTTT; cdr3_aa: CASSPEQGTTQYF
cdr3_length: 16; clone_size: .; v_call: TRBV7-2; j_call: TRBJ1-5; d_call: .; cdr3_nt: TGTGCCAGCAGCTTAGTTTCGGGTACGGGCAATCAGCCCCAGCATTTT; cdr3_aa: CASSLVSGTGNQPQHF
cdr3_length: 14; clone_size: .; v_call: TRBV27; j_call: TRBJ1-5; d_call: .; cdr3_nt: TGTGCCAGCAGTTTTCTGGGGAGCAATCAGCCCCAGCATTTT; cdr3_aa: CASSFLGSNQPQHF
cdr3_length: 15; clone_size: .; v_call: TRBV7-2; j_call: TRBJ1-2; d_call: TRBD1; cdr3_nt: TGTGCCAGCAGCTCTCCGGACAGGGGAAATCATGGCTACACCTTC; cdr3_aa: CASSSPDRGNHGYTF
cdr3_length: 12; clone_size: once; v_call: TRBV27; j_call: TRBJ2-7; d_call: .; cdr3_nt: TGTGCCAGCAGTCCCCCCGGACGGGGACCCTTCTTC; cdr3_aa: CASSPPGRGPFF
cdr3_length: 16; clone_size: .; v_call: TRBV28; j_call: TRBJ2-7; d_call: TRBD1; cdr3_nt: TGTGCCAGCAGTTCCCTGCGACAGGGGGGGACCTACGAGCAGTACTTC; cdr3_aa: CASSSLRQGGTYEQYF
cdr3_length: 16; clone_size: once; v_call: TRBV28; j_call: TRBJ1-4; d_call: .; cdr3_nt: TGTGCCAGCAGCCTGGCGTCAGCTGGCGGGAATGAAAAACTGTTTTTT; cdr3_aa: CASSLASAGGNEKLFF
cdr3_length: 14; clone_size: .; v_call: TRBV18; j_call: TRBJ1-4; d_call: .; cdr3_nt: TGTGCCAGTCGTCCGATTGCAACTAATGAAAAACTGTTTTTT; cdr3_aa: CASRPIATNEKLFF
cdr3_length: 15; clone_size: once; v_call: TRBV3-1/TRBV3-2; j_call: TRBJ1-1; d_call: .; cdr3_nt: TGTGCCAGCAGCACCCGAGGTGCAGTGAACACTGAAGCTTTCTTT; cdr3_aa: CASSTRGAVNTEAFF
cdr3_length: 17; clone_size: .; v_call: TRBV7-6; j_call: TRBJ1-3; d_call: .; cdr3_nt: TGTGCCAGCAGCTTAGTAGCCAGAGTGAGCTCTGGAAACACCATATATTTT; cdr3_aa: CASSLVARVSSGNTIYF
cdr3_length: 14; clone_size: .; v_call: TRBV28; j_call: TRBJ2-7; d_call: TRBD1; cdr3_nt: TGTGCCAGCAGCAAACAGGGGGGCCCCTACGAGCAGTACTTC; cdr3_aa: CASSKQGGPYEQYF
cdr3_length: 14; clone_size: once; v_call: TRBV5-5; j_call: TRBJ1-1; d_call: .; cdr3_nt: TGTGCCAGCAGCTTGGGACAGCGGCCCACTGAAGCTTTCTTT; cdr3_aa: CASSLGQRPTEAFF
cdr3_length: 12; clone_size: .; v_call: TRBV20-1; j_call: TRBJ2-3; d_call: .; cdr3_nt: TGCAGTGCTAGTCGGGGGTTGCATACGCAGTATTTT; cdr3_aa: CSASRGLHTQYF
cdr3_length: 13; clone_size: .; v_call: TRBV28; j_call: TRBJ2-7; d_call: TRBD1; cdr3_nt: TGTGCCAGCAGGACAGGGGGCAGGTACGAGCAGTACTTC; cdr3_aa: CASRTGGRYEQYF
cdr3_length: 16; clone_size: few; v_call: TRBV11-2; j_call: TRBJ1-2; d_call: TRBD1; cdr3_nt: TGTGCCAGCAGCTTAACCGGACAGGTTGTCTCTTATGGCTACACCTTC; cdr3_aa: CASSLTGQVVSYGYTF
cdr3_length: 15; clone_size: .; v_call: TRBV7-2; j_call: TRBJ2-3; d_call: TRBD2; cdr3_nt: TGTGCCAGCAGCTTTGGGCAGCGGGGGGGCGATACGCAGTATTTT; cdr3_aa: CASSFGQRGGDTQYF
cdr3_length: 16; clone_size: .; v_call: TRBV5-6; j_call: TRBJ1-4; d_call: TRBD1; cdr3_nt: TGTGCCAGCACCCAAGGGACAGGGGGGATGAATGAAAAACTGTTTTTT; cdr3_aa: CASTQGTGGMNEKLFF
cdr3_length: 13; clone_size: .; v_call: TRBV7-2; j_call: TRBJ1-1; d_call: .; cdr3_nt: TGTGCCAGCAGCTTAGTTACGGGCGCTGAAGCTTTCTTT; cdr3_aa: CASSLVTGAEAFF
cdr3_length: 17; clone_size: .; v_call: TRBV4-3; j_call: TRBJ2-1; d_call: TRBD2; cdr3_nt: TGCGCCAGCAGCCAAGACAGGCGGGGGGGGCTTGACAATGAGCAGTTCTTC; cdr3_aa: CASSQDRRGGLDNEQFF
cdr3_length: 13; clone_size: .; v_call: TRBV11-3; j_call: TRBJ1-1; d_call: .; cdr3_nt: TGTGCCAGCTCTACTGTCCAGGGCACTGAAGCTTTCTTT; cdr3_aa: CASSTVQGTEAFF
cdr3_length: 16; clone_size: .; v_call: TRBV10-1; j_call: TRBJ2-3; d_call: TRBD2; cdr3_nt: TGCGCCAGCAGTGCGACTAGCGGGGGGATGACAGATACGCAGTATTTT; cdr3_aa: CASSATSGGMTDTQYF
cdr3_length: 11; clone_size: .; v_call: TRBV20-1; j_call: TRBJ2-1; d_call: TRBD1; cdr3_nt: TGCAAGGGACAGGGATACAATGAGCAGTTCTTC; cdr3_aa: CKGQGYNEQFF
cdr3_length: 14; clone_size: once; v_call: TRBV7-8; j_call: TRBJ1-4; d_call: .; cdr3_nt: TGTGCCAGCAGCTTCGGACCCGGAGGTGAAAAACTGTTTTTT; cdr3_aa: CASSFGPGGEKLFF